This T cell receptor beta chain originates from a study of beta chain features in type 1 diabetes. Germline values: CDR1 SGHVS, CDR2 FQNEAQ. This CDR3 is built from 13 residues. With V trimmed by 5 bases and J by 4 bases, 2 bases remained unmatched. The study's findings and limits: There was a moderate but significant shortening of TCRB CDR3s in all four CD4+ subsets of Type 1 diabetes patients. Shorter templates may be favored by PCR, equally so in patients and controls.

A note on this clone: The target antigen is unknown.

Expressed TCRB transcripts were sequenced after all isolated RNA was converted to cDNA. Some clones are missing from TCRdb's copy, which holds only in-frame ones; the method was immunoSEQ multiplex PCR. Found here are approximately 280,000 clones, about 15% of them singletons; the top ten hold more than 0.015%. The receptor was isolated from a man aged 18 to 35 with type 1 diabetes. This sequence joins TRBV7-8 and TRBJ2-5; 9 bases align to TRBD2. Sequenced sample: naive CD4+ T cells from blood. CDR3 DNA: TGTGCCAGCAGCCGGCGGGGGGGAGAGACCCAGTACTTC. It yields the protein CASSRRGGETQYF.